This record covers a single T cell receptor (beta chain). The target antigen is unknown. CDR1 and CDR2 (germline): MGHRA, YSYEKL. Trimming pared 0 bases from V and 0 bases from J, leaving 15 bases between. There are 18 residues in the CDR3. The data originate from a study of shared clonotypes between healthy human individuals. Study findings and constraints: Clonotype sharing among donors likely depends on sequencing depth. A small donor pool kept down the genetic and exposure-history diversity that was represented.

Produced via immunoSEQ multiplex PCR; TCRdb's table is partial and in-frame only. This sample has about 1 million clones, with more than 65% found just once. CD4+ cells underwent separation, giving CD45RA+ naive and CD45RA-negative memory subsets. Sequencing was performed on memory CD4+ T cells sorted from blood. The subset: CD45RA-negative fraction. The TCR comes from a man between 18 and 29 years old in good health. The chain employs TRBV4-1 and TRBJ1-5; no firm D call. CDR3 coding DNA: TGCGCCAGCAGCCAAGAGTCCCAGGACCGTTATAGCAATCAGCCCCAGCATTTT. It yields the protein CASSQESQDRYSNQPQHF.